The rows below give T cell receptor beta chains drawn from one sample of a study of T cells in Graves' hyperthyroidism and ophthalmopathy. TCRdb re-called the multiplex PCR reads with MiXCR, one entry per CDR3 protein. The data hold 550,000 to 800,000 distinct CDR3 sequences, with 16% observed a single time. Sequenced: blood. These receptors were collected from a man younger than 35 with Graves' hyperthyroidism. The CDR3 runs from the conserved cysteine through the conserved F or W. The D gene is left open where the match is weak. A clone size is listed for some rows: how often the clone was seen (once, few, many), or a class if it is expanded.

>TRBJ2-4|few|.|TRBV18
CASSPTGVGSVQYF
TGTGCCAGCTCACCAACGGGAGTGGGAAGCGTTCAGTACTTC
>TRBJ2-1|many|.|TRBV12-3/TRBV12-4
CASSKDVVRYNEQFF
TGTGCCAGCAGCAAAGACGTTGTTCGCTACAATGAGCAGTTCTTC
>TRBJ1-5|.|.|TRBV6-5
CASSNPGVQPQHF
TGTGCCAGCAGTAACCCGGGGGTTCAGCCCCAGCATTTT
>TRBJ2-3|.|TRBD2|TRBV2
CASIGVLSGGADTQYF
TGTGCCAGCATCGGGGTTCTTAGCGGGGGCGCAGATACGCAGTATTTT
>TRBJ2-7|once|.|TRBV12-3/TRBV12-4
CASSFTTPYEQYF
TGTGCCAGCAGTTTCACCACACCATACGAGCAGTACTTC
>TRBJ2-7|many|.|TRBV20-1
CSARVSYEQYF
TGCAGTGCTAGAGTTTCCTACGAGCAGTACTTC
>TRBJ2-7|many|.|TRBV24-1
CATSDPFSYEQYF
TGTGCCACCAGTGATCCCTTTTCCTACGAGCAGTACTTC
>TRBJ2-2|once|.|TRBV7-9
CASSFSNLAGELFF
TGTGCCAGCAGCTTCTCAAATCTCGCCGGGGAGCTGTTTTTT
>TRBJ1-5|.|.|TRBV2
CASRETVGDNQPQHF
TGTGCCAGCAGGGAAACGGTTGGGGACAATCAGCCCCAGCATTTT
>TRBJ2-3|few|TRBD2|TRBV7-3
CASSLGTSATDTQYF
TGTGCCAGCAGCTTAGGGACTAGTGCCACAGATACGCAGTATTTT